The subject of this entry is one T cell receptor beta chain. Its antigen remains unknown. One junction end disagrees with the germline gene, perhaps due to a read error. TCR beta CDR3 amplification from genomic DNA was performed by two-round multiplex PCR. Primers specific to each TRBV and TRBJ gene were used in first-round PCR. TCRdb reprocessed the multiplex PCR reads with MiXCR, giving one entry per CDR3 protein. The repertoire has fewer than 40,000 distinct CDR3 sequences, 30% to 35% of them found once; the top ten carry roughly 17%. The source of the sample is a study of prognosis after radiotherapy for stage I lung cancer. Study-level background: Those with stage I non-small cell lung cancer who took part were enrolled between early 2018 and early 2019. Patients (about twelve men, several women) were aged about 53 to 90, median approximately 71 years. Findings of the study overall: Lower values of Shannon entropy after stereotactic body radiation therapy were seen in patients who developed distant metastases.

This CDR3 has 13 amino acids. Germline values: CDR1 LNHDA, CDR2 SQIVND (reference sequence). Sample: PBMCs, taken before or after stereotactic body radiation therapy (not recorded which). The clonotype originates from a donor aged 50 or older with non-small cell lung cancer. This rearrangement joins TRBV19 to TRBJ2-2, with D perhaps matching TRBD1 (6 bases). The CDR3 reads CATSITGTGDLFF. The CDR3 DNA reads as TGTGCCACTAGTATTACAGGGACCGGGGATCTGTTTTTT.